The text below deals with one TCR beta chain. Antigen: not known. Clones were sequenced by immunoSEQ multiplex PCR, and TCRdb holds only the in-frame ones, with some missing. The sample yields about 61,000 clones, around 81% seen once. This sample stems from a study of vaccination effects on CD4 cells after COVID-19. Whole-study results and caveats: Healthy vaccinees showed cross-reactivity with common cold coronaviruses in only 1 of 255 vaccine-induced clones. Early timepoints after infection were absent, and convalescent patients were few in the study.

Per germline, CDR1 SGHRS and CDR2 YFSETQ. The CDR3 is 14 residues long. The junction had 3 bases not matched to a gene; V was cut back by 5 bases and J by 0 bases. ViraFEST assay sequencing came after antigen-specific CD4+ T cells were expanded with viral peptide pools. Subsequent to less than eleven days of culture, CD4+ T cells were isolated. The authors replaced half the medium with IL-2 medium on days 3 and 7. This chain joins TRBV5-1 and TRBJ2-3; 7 bases fit TRBD2. This sequence was found in a human donor who received a COVID-19 vaccine. The source material was CD4+ T cells from PBMCs cultured with HCoV-229E spike peptides, sampled before COVID-19 vaccination. The CDR3 region is CASRTSSSTDTQYF. Written as DNA, the CDR3 is TGCGCCAGCAGGACTAGCTCTAGCACAGATACGCAGTATTTT.